The sequence of this T cell receptor beta chain was determined in a study of blood T cell repertoires in COVID-19 (dated by TCRdb to 2018 to 2021). Background for the entire study: The collaborator samples originated in the United States, Italy and Spain and spanned the acute and convalescent phases of COVID-19. The material from the prospective study consisted of cDNA or gDNA derived from T cells, B-cell-depleted T cells, or PBMCs. Deeply sampled blood TCRbeta repertoires from subjects exposed to, actively infected with, or recovered from COVID-19 were included in the dataset. The repertoires were released in a freely available public database intended as a resource for research on the immune response to SARS-CoV-2. The samples were drawn from the first 160 participants of the ongoing ImmuneRACE study and from 1,254 subjects provided by 6 global collaborators. Sample metadata almost always included a de-identified subject ID, COVID-19 status, age in years and sex. Where available, HLA class I and class II types were obtained from metadata supplied by the sample provider rather than from assay-based typing. Overall study outcomes, separate from this receptor: The amount of clinical and demographic metadata varied by source and participant and was provided uncurated.

The CDR3, cysteine through phenylalanine, is 15 amino acids long. The DNA shown is the 45-base CDR3, in frame from base 1. Based on the germline V gene, the CDR1 and CDR2 sequences are KGHDR and SFDVKD. Another Seattle source contributed samples from volunteer blood donors who had recovered from COVID-19. Collaborating institutions collected whole blood in K2EDTA tubes following their own protocols. For TCRbeta analysis, collaborator samples were shipped as frozen whole blood, as isolated PBMCs, or as DNA extracted from either sample type. The immunoSEQ Assay, a bias-controlled multiplex PCR, was used to amplify TCRbeta CDR3 regions from genomic DNA. The authors' pipeline ran thus. The number of nucleated cells in each sample was estimated from the amplification of reference gene primers within the assay. To quantify the absolute abundance of each unique TCRbeta CDR3 rearrangement, sequence reads were collapsed and filtered. For each sample, productive Simpson clonality was calculated as the square root of Simpson's diversity index over productive rearrangements. Held by TCRdb, this immuneACCESS table contains in-frame sequences only and omits some clones. Under half of the omission traces to an unresolved V gene where checked; the cause of the rest is unknown. V and J calls and clone size are as listed in that table; D and trimming were resolved from the DNA. The sample data list about 350,000 clones, and 91% of these were observed just once. More than 3% of the sample goes to the ten largest clones.

On this clone: What antigen it recognizes has not been identified. At one boundary the junction diverges from the germline segment, which might be a read error.

Recombination joined TRBV24-1 with TRBJ2-2; TRBD2 agrees with 8 junctional bases. The TCR sequence derives from a woman under 30 who had recovered from COVID-19. The sequencing input was peripheral blood. In nucleotide form, the sequence is TGTGCCACCAGTGCGAGACTAGCGAACGCCGGGGAGCTGTTTTTT. This sequence encodes CATSARLANAGELFF.